The sample holds many counts of the clone carrying this T cell receptor (beta chain). The antigen is not known. The TCR library protocol attached unique molecular identifiers to the individual cDNA molecules. One entry per CDR3 protein, called by TCRdb with MiXCR from the 5' RACE reads. The top ten hold around 6.6% of the sample, which has around 77,000 distinct CDR3 sequences, about 5% seen once. Germline V lookup: CDR1 MNHNS, CDR2 SASEGT. The germline V and J ends were trimmed by 3 bases and 4 bases, with 13 bases remaining between them. The CDR3 loop spans 15 amino acids. This entry comes from a study of early T cells in non-severe SARS-CoV-2 infection. Study details: Unsorted whole blood bulk RNA was sequenced, with unpaired chains. Overall study findings and caveats: VDJdb matching skewed toward anti-spike CD8 responses, missing private and CD4 specificities.

The starting material was whole blood, obtained at baseline. The sequence was obtained from an adult who was a healthcare worker with PCR-confirmed SARS-CoV-2 infection or an uninfected control (not recorded which). The V call is TRBV6-1, the J call TRBJ1-5; D call uncertain. The CDR3 reads CASSDTVWVNQPQHF. CDR3 coding DNA: TGTGCCAGCAGTGACACAGTTTGGGTGAATCAGCCCCAGCATTTT.